This passage covers 20 T cell receptor beta chains from one sample sequenced in a study of blood T cell repertoires in COVID-19. Data came from immunoSEQ multiplex PCR; TCRdb stores just in-frame clones and leaves some out. In the table there are under 300,000 clones, 84% of which are singletons. Sequenced material: peripheral blood. The receptors were gathered from a middle-aged man who had recovered from COVID-19.

This clone was detected only once. The V gene is TRBV18, the J gene TRBJ2-3; TRBD1 agrees at 11 bases. The trim removed 6 bases at V and 2 bases at J, leaving 7 bases unmatched. This CDR3 has 16 amino acids. The germline V gene encodes CDR1 KGHSH and CDR2 LQKENI. As DNA, the CDR3 is TGTGCCAGCTCCCCCGGGACAGGGGGAACCACAGATACGCAGTATTTT. Its translation is CASSPGTGGTTDTQYF.

This chain uses TRBV19 with TRBJ2-1; the D gene is possibly TRBD2 (6 bases). Germline CDR1 and CDR2: LNHDA and SQIVND (reference sequence). The V and J ends lost 1 base and 8 bases respectively, with 12 bases between them. The CDR3 spans 14 residues. The CDR3 spells CASSIGDSEDEQFF. CDR3 DNA: TGTGCCAGTAGTATAGGGGACTCTGAGGATGAGCAGTTCTTC.

The V gene is TRBV6-6, the J gene TRBJ2-5, with 8 bases lining up with TRBD1. Per germline, CDR1 MNHNY and CDR2 SVGAGI (reference sequence). The ends lost 4 bases at V and 1 base at J; junction bases unmatched: 8. The CDR3 runs to 16 residues. The CDR3 sequence: CASSFGGQEGQETQYF. CDR3 nucleotides: TGTGCCAGCAGTTTTGGGGGACAGGAGGGCCAAGAGACCCAGTACTTC.

This chain connects TRBV4-3 to TRBJ2-5; 10 bases match TRBD2. The V and J ends lost 0 bases and 4 bases, in that order; junction bases with no gene match: 11. The length of the CDR3 is 18 residues. Looked up from germline, CDR1 is LGHNA and CDR2 is YSLEER. CDR3 sequence (DNA): TGCGCCAGCAGCCAAGAAGGGGGGGGAAGACTAGCGGGAGAGACCCAGTACTTC. Translating it yields CASSQEGGGRLAGETQYF.

Only a few counts were recorded for this clone. V usage is TRBV6-6 and J usage is TRBJ1-2; D remains unclear. This CDR3 has 11 residues. The germline gives CDR1 MNHNY, CDR2 SVGAGI (reference sequence). The germline V and J ends were trimmed by 4 bases and 8 bases, with 8 bases remaining between them. The CDR3 protein is CASSSRQGYTF. CDR3 in DNA: TGTGCCAGCAGTTCCAGGCAAGGCTACACCTTC.

CDR3 in amino acids: CASSPGWKYTGELFF. The CDR3 bases are TGTGCCAGCAGCCCAGGGTGGAAATACACCGGGGAGCTGTTTTTT. The rearrangement links TRBV7-2 to TRBJ2-2; a weak D match, TRBD1 (5 bases). From germline, CDR1 is SGHTA and CDR2 FQGNSA. V shed 5 bases and J shed 3 bases, with 13 bases lying between them. This CDR3 is 15 amino acids long.

The chain recombines TRBV19 with TRBJ1-2, with 9 bases aligning to TRBD1. Germline V gene data show CDR1 as LNHDA and CDR2 as SQIVND (reference sequence). This CDR3 spans 15 amino acids. The V and J ends lost 2 bases and 1 base, in that order; junction bases with no gene match: 2. The chain's CDR3 is CASSIMTGGNYGYTF. The CDR3 DNA reads as TGTGCCAGTAGTATAATGACAGGGGGTAACTATGGCTACACCTTC.

The V gene is TRBV27, the J gene TRBJ2-5; a possible D gene is TRBD2 (6 bases). This CDR3 is 13 amino acids long. Looked up from germline, CDR1 is MNHEY and CDR2 is SMNVEV (reference sequence). Trimming took 8 bases from V and 0 from J, leaving 10 bases between them. The CDR3 protein is CASWDFYQETQYF. CDR3 DNA sequence: TGTGCCAGCTGGGACTTTTACCAAGAGACCCAGTACTTC.

This chain uses TRBV29-1 with TRBJ2-7, with 14 bases lining up with TRBD2. Trimming cost V 4 bases and J 3 bases; bases outside gene matches: 5. The CDR3 runs to 15 residues. Germline loops: CDR1 SQVTM, CDR2 ANQGSEA. The CDR3 region is CSVAFGTSGSYEQYF. The CDR3 DNA follows: TGCAGCGTTGCCTTCGGGACTAGCGGGAGCTACGAGCAGTACTTC.

The chain is built from TRBV7-2 and TRBJ1-4; D is unresolved. Germline values: CDR1 SGHTA, CDR2 FQGNSA. The length of the CDR3 is 17 residues. With 1 base removed from V and 4 bases from J, the gap between germline ends came to 16 bases. The CDR3 bases are TGTGCCAGCAGCTTAGTTTTGACGGGAACAGTTAATGAAAAACTGTTTTTT. It specifies CASSLVLTGTVNEKLFF.

The V call is TRBV5-1, the J call TRBJ2-1; 10 nucleotides line up with TRBD2. CDR1 and CDR2 from the germline V gene are SGHRS and YFSETQ. After removal of 2 bases from V and 3 bases from J, the junction contained 2 bases not matched to a gene. The CDR3 contains 15 residues. The CDR3 region is CASSFGLADYNEQFF. CDR3 in DNA: TGCGCCAGCAGCTTCGGACTAGCGGACTACAATGAGCAGTTCTTC.

The chain links TRBV2 to TRBJ2-5, with 8 positions matching TRBD1. V shed 0 bases and J 9 bases; nucleotides not matched to a gene: 9. The CDR3 covers 15 residues. Germline V gene lookup returns CDR1 SNHLY and CDR2 FYNNEI. Here the CDR3 reads CASSEARTGRLAQYF. CDR3 nucleotide sequence: TGTGCCAGCAGTGAAGCTAGGACAGGGAGGTTGGCCCAGTACTTC.

The CDR3 here is CASSMVTGPLYGYTF. The DNA of the CDR3 is TGTGCCAGTAGTATGGTAACAGGACCCCTTTATGGCTACACCTTC. The rearrangement links TRBV19 to TRBJ1-2, with a possible D match to TRBD1 (5 bases). The germline V gene has CDR1 LNHDA and CDR2 SQIVND (reference sequence). V lost 3 bases, J lost 5 bases, and 16 bases lay in between. CDR3 length: 15 residues.

This rearrangement joins TRBV4-2 to TRBJ2-1; TRBD2 aligns across 12 bases. The CDR3 is 21 residues long. Germline values: CDR1 LGHNA, CDR2 YNFKEQ. Unmatched junction bases numbered 12, after V lost 0 bases and J lost 0 bases. The CDR3 here is CASSQDLGLAGRAGSYNEQFF. CDR3 in DNA: TGTGCCAGCAGCCAAGATCTCGGACTAGCGGGACGTGCGGGCTCCTACAATGAGCAGTTCTTC.

The V and J genes are TRBV23-1 and TRBJ2-7, with a possible D match to TRBD1 (5 bases). TRBV23-1 is an ORF; its function is uncertain. This CDR3 has 12 residues. Trimming cost V 10 bases and J 2 bases, with 12 bases left between them. CDR3 coding DNA: TGCGCCACTTCCCGACAGACCTACGAGCAGTACTTC. Amino acids: CATSRQTYEQYF.

This rearrangement joins TRBV3-1 (or the pseudogene TRBV3-2) to TRBJ1-2; 9 bases match TRBD1. The CDR3 has 16 amino acids. Germline CDR1 reads LGHDT; CDR2 reads YNNKEL (reference sequence). The trim removed 0 bases at V and 3 bases at J, leaving 5 bases unmatched. CDR3 nucleotides: TGTGCCAGCAGCCAAGATGGGGACAGGGTATACTATGGCTACACCTTC. Translation: CASSQDGDRVYYGYTF.

The V and J genes are TRBV19 and TRBJ1-3; D perhaps matches TRBD1 (5 bases). Trimming left V 6 bases short and J 0 bases short, with 12 bases between. The CDR3 is made up of 15 amino acids. The germline CDR1 and CDR2 sequences are LNHDA and SQIVND (reference sequence). CDR3 sequence (DNA): TGTGCCAGTAGCCAGACAGACAGCTCTGGAAACACCATATATTTT. This sequence encodes CASSQTDSSGNTIYF.

V gene TRBV10-3 combines with J gene TRBJ2-2; unclear D gene. The CDR3 has 15 amino acids. Trimming took 10 bases from V and 0 from J, leaving 15 bases between them. Germline loops: CDR1 ENHRY, CDR2 SYGVKD. CDR3 region: CATLSSRANTGELFF. The CDR3 bases are TGTGCCACCCTCTCCTCCCGCGCGAACACCGGGGAGCTGTTTTTT.

This clone was seen only a few times. V and J are TRBV11-3 and TRBJ2-1; maybe TRBD2 (7 bases). The CDR3 runs to 14 residues. Between the trimmed V and J ends, which lost 0 bases and 7 bases, there was a span of 10 bases. The germline V gene has CDR1 SGHNT and CDR2 YENEEA. Here the CDR3 reads CASSLEAGANEQFF. The CDR3 DNA follows: TGTGCCAGCAGCTTAGAGGCGGGGGCAAATGAGCAGTTCTTC. The variable domain in full, with the rest retrieved from reference TRBV11-3 and TRBJ2-1, is EAGVVQSPRYKIIEKKQPVAFWCNPISGHNTLYWYLQNLGQGPELLIRYENEEAVDDSQLPKDRFSAERLKGVDSTLKIQPAELGDSAVYLCASSLEAGANEQFFGPGTRLTVL.

V usage is TRBV4-1 and J usage is TRBJ1-5, with D tentatively TRBD1 (5 bases). Trimming removed 4 bases from V and 5 bases from J, with 18 bases in between. Germline V lookup: CDR1 MGHRA, CDR2 YSYEKL. The length of the CDR3 is 16 residues. Here the CDR3 reads CASSPHPGRADQPQHF. The DNA of the CDR3 is TGCGCCAGCAGCCCCCACCCTGGCAGGGCTGATCAGCCCCAGCATTTT.